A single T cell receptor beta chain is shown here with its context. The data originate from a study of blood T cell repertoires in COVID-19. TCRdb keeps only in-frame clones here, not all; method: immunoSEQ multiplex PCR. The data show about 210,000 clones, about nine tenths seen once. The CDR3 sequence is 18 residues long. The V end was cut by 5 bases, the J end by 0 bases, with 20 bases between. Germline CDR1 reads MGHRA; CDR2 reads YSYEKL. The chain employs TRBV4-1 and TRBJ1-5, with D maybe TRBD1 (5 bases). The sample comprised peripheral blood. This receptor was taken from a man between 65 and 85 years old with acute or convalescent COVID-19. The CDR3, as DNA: TGCGCCAGCAGCGACTCCCCTCGGGGGATACATAGCAATCAGCCCCAGCATTTT. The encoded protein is CASSDSPRGIHSNQPQHF.